Listed here are 29 T cell receptor beta chains from one sample, sequenced in a study of human T cells and chemical hapten exposure. Via MiXCR, TCRdb re-called the RACE reads, giving one row per CDR3 protein. Seen here are tens of thousands of distinct CDR3 sequences, 3% to 3.5% observed once, and the top ten hold roughly 6.6%. Noted time point: patch test 2, 6 weeks after DPC sensitization. As to treatment: therapeutic diphenylcyclopropenone sensitization with weekly scalp DPC. This sample comprised whole blood, obtained in connection with sensitization to the hapten diphenylcyclopropenone (DPC). The origin of the receptors is a man aged 35-49 years with alopecia areata. Some clones in this sample may be carry-over from other donors' samples.

This clonotype was observed many times. The chain recombines TRBV27 with TRBJ2-7; TRBD2 agrees at 8 bases. Trimming at V came to 6 bases and at J to 3 bases, leaving 10 bases not matched to a gene. The length of the CDR3 is 15 residues. The germline CDR1 and CDR2 sequences are MNHEY and SMNVEV (reference sequence). The CDR3 spells CASSTARGGGYEQYF. DNA of the CDR3: TGTGCCAGCAGCACTGCCCGGGGGGGGGGCTACGAGCAGTACTTC.

This chain uses TRBV12-3 or TRBV12-4 with TRBJ1-4; weak D call: TRBD1 (5 bases). CDR3 size: 16 residues. Trimming stripped 1 base from V and 10 bases from J, with 19 bases between. In DNA form, the CDR3 reads TGTGCCAGCAGTTTAGGGGGGGACGCCGGGGAAGGAAAACTGTTTTTT. The encoded protein is CASSLGGDAGEGKLFF.

This clonotype was seen ten or more times. The chain joins TRBV29-1 to TRBJ2-7; possibly TRBD2 for D (6 bases). V lost 4 bases and J 2 bases, leaving 15 bases between the germline ends. The CDR3 is made up of 14 amino acids. Germline lookup yields CDR1 SQVTM and CDR2 ANQGSEA. The CDR3 DNA follows: TGCAGCGTTGTGGACGCGGAGGGGACCTACGAGCAGTACTTC. Protein: CSVVDAEGTYEQYF.

V gene TRBV27 combines with J gene TRBJ1-5; perhaps TRBD1 as D (6 bases). Trimming removed 2 bases at V and 2 bases at J, with 10 bases between. Germline CDR1 and CDR2: MNHEY and SMNVEV (reference sequence). This CDR3 has 15 residues. The CDR3 sequence is CASSLQGLGNQPQHF. The DNA for the CDR3 is TGTGCCAGCAGTTTACAGGGGCTCGGCAATCAGCCCCAGCATTTT.

There are many counts of this clonotype. V usage is TRBV7-9 and J usage is TRBJ2-3; no reliable D call. Trimming took 3 bases from V and 2 from J, leaving 3 bases between them. The CDR3 sequence is 12 residues long. Germline-derived CDR1 and CDR2 are SEHNR and FQNEAQ (reference sequence). DNA for the CDR3: TGTGCCAGCAGCTTTCCCACAGATACGCAGTATTTT. This encodes CASSFPTDTQYF.

In this sample, this clonotype turned up many times. The chain joins TRBV6-5 to TRBJ2-1; 13 bases align to TRBD2. V lost 0 bases to trimming and J lost 0 bases; unmatched junction nucleotides: 2. CDR1 and CDR2 (germline): MNHEY, SVGAGI. This CDR3 is 18 amino acids long. CDR3 residues: CASSYSGLAGSSYNEQFF. Written as DNA, the CDR3 is TGTGCCAGCAGTTACTCGGGACTAGCGGGGAGCTCCTACAATGAGCAGTTCTTC.

This clonotype was seen just once. This could be a read error, since a much larger clone is one nucleotide away. The chain carries TRBV20-1 and TRBJ2-7, with 10 bases fitting TRBD1. The CDR3 sequence is 14 residues long. Germline values: CDR1 DFQATT, CDR2 SNEGSKA (reference sequence). CDR3 nucleotide sequence: TGCGGTGCTAGAGTCGGGGACAGGGGCTACGAGCAGTACTTC. It is translated as CGARVGDRGYEQYF.

This clonotype has more than one count but fewer than ten. The chain is built from TRBV11-2 and TRBJ1-5, with D possibly TRBD1 on 5 matching bases. The CDR3 extends over 13 amino acids. Germline-derived CDR1 and CDR2 are SGHAT and FQNNGV. V lost 1 base and J 6 bases, leaving 7 bases between the germline ends. CDR3: CASSLVRGQPQHF. CDR3 sequence (DNA): TGTGCCAGCAGCTTAGTTAGGGGTCAGCCCCAGCATTTT.

This clonotype has at least ten counts. The V gene is TRBV24-1, the J gene TRBJ2-5; no reliable D call. V was clipped by 1 base and J by 4 bases, with 3 bases between them. The CDR3 runs to 12 residues. Germline-derived CDR1 and CDR2 are KGHDR and SFDVKD. DNA of the CDR3: TGTGCCACCAGTGATTTCTTAGAGACCCAGTACTTC. Its translation is CATSDFLETQYF.

A remark on this clonotype: Since a much larger clone is just one base distant, this may be a read error. The genes are TRBV10-3 and TRBJ1-3; D uncertain. The CDR3 spans 14 residues. With 2 bases removed from V and 0 bases from J, the gap between germline ends came to 5 bases. CDR1 is ENHRY and CDR2 is SYGVKD in the germline V gene. The DNA of the CDR3 is TGTGCCATCAGTGAGATTCCCTCTGGAAACACCATATATTTT. Its translation is CAISEIPSGNTIYF.

At least ten counts were recorded for this clonotype. V usage is TRBV3-1 and J usage is TRBJ2-6; the D gene could be TRBD1 or TRBD2 (5 bases each). Germline V gives CDR1 LGHDT, CDR2 YNNKEL (reference sequence). With 4 bases removed from V and 0 bases from J, the gap between germline ends came to 7 bases. This CDR3 contains 15 residues. The CDR3, as DNA: TGTGCCAGCAGCCCAGGGAGCTCTGGGGCCAACGTCCTGACTTTC. Protein sequence: CASSPGSSGANVLTF.

This clonotype was counted at least ten times. An end of the junction does not agree with germline; a read error may underlie this. The chain links TRBV6-2 or TRBV6-3 to TRBJ2-1, with TRBD2 identical over 7 bases. CDR1 is MNHEY and CDR2 is SVGEGT in the germline V gene. This CDR3 comprises 12 residues. The CDR3 sequence: CASSTGTKTAGF. The CDR3 nucleotides read TGTGCCAGCAGCACCGGGACTAAGACCGCGGGCTTC.

This clonotype showed up many times. The chain's CDR3 is CASSFIRVSYNEQFF. DNA of the CDR3: TGTGCCAGCAGTTTTATAAGGGTATCCTACAATGAGCAGTTCTTC. The V gene is TRBV27, the J gene TRBJ2-1; no reliable D call. The germline V and J ends were trimmed by 3 bases and 1 base, with 10 bases remaining between them. This CDR3 has 15 residues. Looked up from germline, CDR1 is MNHEY and CDR2 is SMNVEV (reference sequence).

At least ten counts were recorded for this clonotype. The chain joins TRBV10-2 to TRBJ2-1; D is unclear. The CDR3 runs 13 residues. Trimming cost V 3 bases and J 6 bases, with 9 bases left between them. Germline V gene sequence: CDR1 WSHSY, CDR2 SAAADI. The CDR3 is CASSDLKGNEQFF. The CDR3 coding sequence is TGCGCCAGCAGTGATTTGAAGGGCAATGAGCAGTTCTTC.

This clonotype has at least ten counts. This sequence joins TRBV4-3 and TRBJ2-2; TRBD2 aligns across 13 bases. V lost 1 base to trimming and J lost 3 bases; unmatched junction nucleotides: 2. The germline V gene has CDR1 LGHNA and CDR2 YSLEER. The CDR3 consists of 17 residues. The DNA for the CDR3 is TGCGCCAGCAGCCAAGGACTAGCGGGAGGTCACACCGGGGAGCTGTTTTTT. It is translated as CASSQGLAGGHTGELFF.

This clonotype was observed many times. In DNA, the CDR3 is TGTGCCAGCAGCTTAATGGCTAGCGGGAGCCCGACCGGGGAGCTGTTTTTT. Translation gives CASSLMASGSPTGELFF. The chain employs TRBV7-3 and TRBJ2-2; 10 nucleotides line up with TRBD2. The ends lost 1 base at V and 5 bases at J; junction bases unmatched: 7. The CDR3 totals 17 residues. From germline, CDR1 is SGHTA and CDR2 FQGTGA.

This chain connects TRBV6-2 or TRBV6-3 to TRBJ1-1, with no clear D. Germline V CDR1 and CDR2: MNHEY, SVGEGT. V dropped 7 bases and J dropped 0 bases, with 12 bases sitting between them. The CDR3 loop spans 14 amino acids. In DNA, the CDR3 is TGTGCCAGCAAGAGGTACCCCATGAACACTGAAGCTTTCTTT. Amino acids: CASKRYPMNTEAFF.

The sample holds a few counts of this clonotype. This chain joins TRBV15 and TRBJ1-4; D possibly corresponds to TRBD1 (5 bases). From germline, CDR1 is LNHNV and CDR2 YYDKDF (reference sequence). V lost 4 bases to trimming and J lost 0 bases, with 12 bases between them. The CDR3 is 16 amino acids. This CDR3 is CATSTGRGPTNEKLFF. CDR3 sequence (DNA): TGTGCCACCAGCACAGGGAGGGGACCAACTAATGAAAAACTGTTTTTT.

In this sample, this clonotype turned up many times. The chain is built from TRBV7-9 and TRBJ1-2; TRBD1 is a possible D gene (6 bases). Trimming left V 5 bases short and J 5 bases short, with 15 bases between. Germline V gives CDR1 SEHNR, CDR2 FQNEAQ (reference sequence). This CDR3 is 14 amino acids long. The CDR3 DNA reads TGTGCCAGCAGCCGGGGACTGCAGGGGTATGGCTACACCTTC. Translated: CASSRGLQGYGYTF.

This clonotype showed up many times. This rearrangement joins TRBV5-1 to TRBJ1-2; the D is unclear. CDR3 length equals 12 residues. Germline lookup yields CDR1 SGHRS and CDR2 YFSETQ. Trimming pared 4 bases from V and 8 bases from J, leaving 12 bases between. The CDR3 region is CASSLESRGYTF. The CDR3 region has the DNA TGCGCCAGCAGCCTTGAGTCAAGGGGCTACACCTTC.

In DNA, the CDR3 is TGTGCCAGCAGTCTCCGGGACAGGTTCATGGGCTCTGGGGCCAACGTCCTGACTTTC. Encoded protein: CASSLRDRFMGSGANVLTF. V usage is TRBV6-6 and J usage is TRBJ2-6, with 8 bases matching TRBD1. J lost 0 bases, V lost 5 bases, and 12 bases had no gene match. CDR1 is MNHNY, CDR2 SVGAGI, per germline (reference sequence). The CDR3 covers 19 residues.

This clonotype was recorded at least ten times. This chain links TRBV5-1 with TRBJ2-7; D is tentatively TRBD1 or TRBD2 (5 bases each). Germline lookup yields CDR1 SGHRS and CDR2 YFSETQ. The V and J ends lost 3 bases and 4 bases respectively, with 5 bases between them. The CDR3 is 11 residues long. The CDR3 sequence: CASSWGYEQYF. Here the CDR3 DNA reads TGCGCCAGCAGCTGGGGGTACGAGCAGTACTTC.

In its sample, this clonotype was seen many times. The genes are TRBV7-9 and TRBJ2-7; TRBD1 matches 8 bases. CDR3 length equals 15 residues. The germline V gene has CDR1 SEHNR and CDR2 FQNEAQ (reference sequence). V was clipped by 2 bases and J by 4 bases; unmatched bases: 7. CDR3 in DNA: TGTGCCAGCAGCTTACGTCTAGGACAGGGTTACGAGCAGTACTTC. Amino acid sequence: CASSLRLGQGYEQYF.

Many counts were recorded for this clonotype. The V gene is TRBV2, the J gene TRBJ2-2; D is unclear. V was shortened by 0 bases and J by 7 bases, with 12 bases between the two germline ends. The CDR3 consists of 15 residues. CDR1 and CDR2 from the germline V gene are SNHLY and FYNNEI. The CDR3 here is CASSEARSVIGELFF. The CDR3 bases are TGTGCCAGCAGTGAAGCGCGGAGCGTCATCGGGGAGCTGTTTTTT.

This clonotype was counted ten times or more. The J gene is TRBJ2-7, the V gene TRBV5-4; D call uncertain. Germline assignment: CDR1 SGHNT and CDR2 YYREEE (reference sequence). The ends were cut back, 0 bases at V and 6 bases at J, with 13 bases in the middle. The CDR3 runs 14 residues. This chain's CDR3 is CASSLESRSAEQYF. DNA of the CDR3: TGTGCCAGCAGCTTGGAATCCCGGTCGGCCGAGCAGTACTTC.

This clonotype is categorized as medium-sized. The chain is built from TRBV20-1 and TRBJ1-1; TRBD1 matches 9 bases. Germline CDR1 reads DFQATT; CDR2 reads SNEGSKA (reference sequence). CDR3 length: 15 amino acids. The J segment lost 0 bases and the V segment lost 7 bases, leaving 9 bases of the junction unmatched. The CDR3 region has the DNA TGCAGTGTAGGGACAGGGAAGGGGATGAACACTGAAGCTTTCTTT. This codes for CSVGTGKGMNTEAFF.

This clonotype has ten or more counts. This rearrangement joins TRBV7-2 to TRBJ2-2, with unresolved D. The V gene lost 1 base and the J gene lost 7 bases, with 7 bases spanning the gap. Looked up from germline, CDR1 is SGHTA and CDR2 is FQGNSA. This CDR3 is built from 13 residues. The DNA for the CDR3 is TGTGCCAGCAGCTTAGAGGCCATCGGGGAGCTGTTTTTT. This codes for CASSLEAIGELFF.

This clonotype was seen many times. The rearrangement uses TRBV6-5 and TRBJ2-1; perhaps TRBD1 as D (6 bases). Germline V gene sequence: CDR1 MNHEY, CDR2 SVGAGI. V gave up 3 bases and J gave up 5 bases, with 14 bases separating them. This CDR3 comprises 15 residues. The CDR3 reads CASSYSLEGDNEQFF. In nucleotides, the CDR3 is TGTGCCAGCAGTTATTCCCTAGAGGGGGACAATGAGCAGTTCTTC.

The rearrangement uses TRBV11-2 and TRBJ1-6; D is uncertain. Trimming cost V 5 bases and J 7 bases, with 6 bases left between them. The CDR3 sequence is 12 residues long. In germline, CDR1 is SGHAT, CDR2 FQNNGV. This CDR3 reads CASSAFNSPLHF. Here the CDR3 DNA reads TGTGCCAGCAGCGCCTTCAATTCACCCCTCCACTTT.